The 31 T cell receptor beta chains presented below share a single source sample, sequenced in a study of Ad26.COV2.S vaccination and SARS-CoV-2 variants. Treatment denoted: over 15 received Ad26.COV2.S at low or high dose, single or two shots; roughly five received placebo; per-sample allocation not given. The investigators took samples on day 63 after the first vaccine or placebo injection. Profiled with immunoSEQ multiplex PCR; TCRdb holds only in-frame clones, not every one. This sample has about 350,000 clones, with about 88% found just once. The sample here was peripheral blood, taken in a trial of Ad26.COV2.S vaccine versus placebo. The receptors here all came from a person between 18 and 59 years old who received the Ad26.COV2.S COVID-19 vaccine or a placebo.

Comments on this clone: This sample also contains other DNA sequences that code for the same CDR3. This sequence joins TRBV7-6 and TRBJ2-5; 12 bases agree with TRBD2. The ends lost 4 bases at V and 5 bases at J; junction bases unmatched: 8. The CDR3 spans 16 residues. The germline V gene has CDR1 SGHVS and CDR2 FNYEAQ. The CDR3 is CASSSRLAGEGETQYF. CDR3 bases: TGTGCCAGCAGCTCTCGACTAGCGGGAGAGGGGGAGACCCAGTACTTC.

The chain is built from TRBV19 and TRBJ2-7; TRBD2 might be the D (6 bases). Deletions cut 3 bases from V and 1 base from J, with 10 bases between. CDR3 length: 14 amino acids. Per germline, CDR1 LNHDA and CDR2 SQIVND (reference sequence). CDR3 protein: CASSIYSGSYEQYF. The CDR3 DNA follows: TGTGCCAGTAGTATTTATAGCGGTTCCTACGAGCAGTACTTC.

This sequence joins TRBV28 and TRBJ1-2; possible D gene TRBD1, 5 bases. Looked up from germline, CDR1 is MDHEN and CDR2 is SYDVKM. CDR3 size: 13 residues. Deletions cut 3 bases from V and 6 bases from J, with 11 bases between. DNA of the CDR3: TGTGCCAGCAGTTTGGGGGGGGTGAATGGCTACACCTTC. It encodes CASSLGGVNGYTF.

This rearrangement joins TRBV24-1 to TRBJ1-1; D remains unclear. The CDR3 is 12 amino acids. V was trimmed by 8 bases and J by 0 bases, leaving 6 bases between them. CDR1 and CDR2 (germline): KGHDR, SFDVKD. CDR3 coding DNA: TGTGCCACCAACGTAATGAACACTGAAGCTTTCTTT. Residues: CATNVMNTEAFF.

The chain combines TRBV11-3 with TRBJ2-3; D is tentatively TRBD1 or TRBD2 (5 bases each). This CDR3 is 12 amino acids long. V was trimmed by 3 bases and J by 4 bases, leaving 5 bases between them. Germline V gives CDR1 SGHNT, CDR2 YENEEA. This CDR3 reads CASSLGADTQYF. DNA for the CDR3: TGTGCCAGCAGCTTGGGGGCAGATACGCAGTATTTT.

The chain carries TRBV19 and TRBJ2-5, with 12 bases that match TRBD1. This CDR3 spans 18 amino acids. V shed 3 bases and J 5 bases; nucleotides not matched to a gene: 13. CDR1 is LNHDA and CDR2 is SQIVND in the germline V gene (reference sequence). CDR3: CASSMRGVGTGGLETQYF. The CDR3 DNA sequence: TGTGCCAGTAGTATGAGAGGCGTGGGGACAGGGGGCTTGGAGACCCAGTACTTC.

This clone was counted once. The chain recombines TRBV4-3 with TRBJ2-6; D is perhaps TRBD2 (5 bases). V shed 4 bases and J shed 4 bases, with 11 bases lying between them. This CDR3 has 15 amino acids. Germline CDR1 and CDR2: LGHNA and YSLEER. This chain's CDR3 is CASSPSPGGANVLTF. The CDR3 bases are TGCGCCAGCAGCCCTTCCCCGGGGGGGGCCAACGTCCTGACTTTC.

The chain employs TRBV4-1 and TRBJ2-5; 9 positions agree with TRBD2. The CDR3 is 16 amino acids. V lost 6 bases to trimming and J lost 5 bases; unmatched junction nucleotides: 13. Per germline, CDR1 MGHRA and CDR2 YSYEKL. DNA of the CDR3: TGCGCCAGCAGACTATCAATAGCGGGAGCATGGGAGACCCAGTACTTC. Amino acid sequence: CASRLSIAGAWETQYF.

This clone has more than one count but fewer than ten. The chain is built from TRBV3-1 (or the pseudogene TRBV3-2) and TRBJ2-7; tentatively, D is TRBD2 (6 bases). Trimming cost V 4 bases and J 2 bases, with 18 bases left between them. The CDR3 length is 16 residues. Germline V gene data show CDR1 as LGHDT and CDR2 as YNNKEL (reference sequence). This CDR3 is CASSPTALAFAYEQYF. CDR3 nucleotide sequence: TGTGCCAGCAGCCCTACAGCCCTAGCGTTTGCCTACGAGCAGTACTTC.

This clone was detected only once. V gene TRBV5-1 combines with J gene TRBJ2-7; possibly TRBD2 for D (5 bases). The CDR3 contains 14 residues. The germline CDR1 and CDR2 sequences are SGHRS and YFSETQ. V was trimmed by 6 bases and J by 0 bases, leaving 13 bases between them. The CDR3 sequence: CASNPEGISYEQYF. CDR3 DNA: TGCGCCAGCAATCCTGAGGGAATCTCCTACGAGCAGTACTTC. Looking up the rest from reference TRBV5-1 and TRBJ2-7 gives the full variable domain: KAGVTQTPRYLIKTRGQQVTLSCSPISGHRSVSWYQQTPGQGLQFLFEYFSETQRNKGNFPGRFSGRQFSNSRSEMNVSTLELGDSALYLCASNPEGISYEQYFGPGTRLTVT.

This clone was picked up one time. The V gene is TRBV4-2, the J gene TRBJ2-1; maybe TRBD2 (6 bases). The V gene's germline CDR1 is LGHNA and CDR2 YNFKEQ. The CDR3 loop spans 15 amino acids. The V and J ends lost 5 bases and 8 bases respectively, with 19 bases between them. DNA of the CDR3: TGTGCCAGCAGCTACCTTGAGGAGGGTGGCTATGAGCAGTTCTTC. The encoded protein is CASSYLEEGGYEQFF.

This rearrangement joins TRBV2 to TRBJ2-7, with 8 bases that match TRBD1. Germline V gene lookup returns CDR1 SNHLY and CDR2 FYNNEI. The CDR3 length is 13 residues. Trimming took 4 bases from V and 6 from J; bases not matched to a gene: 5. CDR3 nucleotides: TGTGCCAGCAGTGGTGCAGGGGGCGGCGAGCAGTACTTC. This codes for CASSGAGGGEQYF.

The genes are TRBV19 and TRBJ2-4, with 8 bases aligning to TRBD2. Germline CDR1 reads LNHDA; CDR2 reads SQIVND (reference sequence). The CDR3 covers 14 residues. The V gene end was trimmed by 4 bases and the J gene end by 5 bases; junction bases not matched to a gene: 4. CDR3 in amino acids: CASSRGLAENIQYF. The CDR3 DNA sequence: TGTGCCAGTAGTAGAGGACTAGCTGAAAACATTCAGTACTTC.

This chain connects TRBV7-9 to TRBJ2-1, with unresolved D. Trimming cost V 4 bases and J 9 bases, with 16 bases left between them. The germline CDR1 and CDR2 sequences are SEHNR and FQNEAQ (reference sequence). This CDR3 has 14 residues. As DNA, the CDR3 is TGTGCCAGCAGCTCAACCGAGCCTTATGTTGAGCAGTTCTTC. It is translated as CASSSTEPYVEQFF.

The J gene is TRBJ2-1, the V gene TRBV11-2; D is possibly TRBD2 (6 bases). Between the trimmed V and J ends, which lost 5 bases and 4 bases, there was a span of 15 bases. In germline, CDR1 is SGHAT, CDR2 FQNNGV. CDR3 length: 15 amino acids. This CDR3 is CASSPPPGGYNEQFF. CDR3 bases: TGTGCCAGCAGCCCTCCTCCCGGGGGATACAATGAGCAGTTCTTC.

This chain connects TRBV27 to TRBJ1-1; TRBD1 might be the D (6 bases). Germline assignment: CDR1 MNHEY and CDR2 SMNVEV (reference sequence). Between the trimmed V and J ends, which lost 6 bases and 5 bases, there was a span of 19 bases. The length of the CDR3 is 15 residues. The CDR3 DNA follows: TGTGCCAGCAGCCCCCGAAGGGGGGCATTAACTGAAGCTTTCTTT. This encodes CASSPRRGALTEAFF.

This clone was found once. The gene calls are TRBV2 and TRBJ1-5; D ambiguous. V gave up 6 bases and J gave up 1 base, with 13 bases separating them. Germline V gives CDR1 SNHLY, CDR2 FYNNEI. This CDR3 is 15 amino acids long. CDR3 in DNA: TGTGCCAGCAGACGGTCTCCTAGAAGCAATCAGCCCCAGCATTTT. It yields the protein CASRRSPRSNQPQHF. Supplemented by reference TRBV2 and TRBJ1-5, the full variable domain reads EPEVTQTPSHQVTQMGQEVILRCVPISNHLYFYWYRQILGQKVEFLVSFYNNEISEKSEIFDDQFSVERPDGSNFTLKIRSTKLEDSAMYFCASRRSPRSNQPQHFGDGTRLSIL.

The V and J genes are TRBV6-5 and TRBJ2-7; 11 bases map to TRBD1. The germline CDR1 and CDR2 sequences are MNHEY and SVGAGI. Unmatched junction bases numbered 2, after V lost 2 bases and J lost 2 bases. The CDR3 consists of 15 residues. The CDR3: CASSYQGQGAYEQYF. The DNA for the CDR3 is TGTGCCAGCAGTTACCAGGGACAGGGGGCCTACGAGCAGTACTTC.

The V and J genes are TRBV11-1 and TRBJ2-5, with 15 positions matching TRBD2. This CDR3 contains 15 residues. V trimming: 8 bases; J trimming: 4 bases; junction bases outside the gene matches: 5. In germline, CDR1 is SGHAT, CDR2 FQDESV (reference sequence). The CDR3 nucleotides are TGTGCCAGCGGGGGACTAGCGGGAGGCAGAGAGACCCAGTACTTC. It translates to CASGGLAGGRETQYF.

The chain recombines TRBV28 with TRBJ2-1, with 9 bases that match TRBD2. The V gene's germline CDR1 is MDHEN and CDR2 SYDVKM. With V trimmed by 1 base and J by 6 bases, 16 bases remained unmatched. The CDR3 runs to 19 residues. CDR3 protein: CASSLSVPPLAGNSNEQFF. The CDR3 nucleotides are TGTGCCAGCAGTTTATCGGTCCCTCCTCTAGCGGGGAATAGCAATGAGCAGTTCTTC.

CDR3 amino acids: CASSLAVRESSNQPQHF. CDR3 sequence (DNA): TGTGCCAGCAGCTTAGCGGTCAGGGAATCTAGCAATCAGCCCCAGCATTTT. The chain uses TRBV7-9 and TRBJ1-5; D is perhaps TRBD1 (5 bases). Trimming took off 0 bases at V and 0 bases at J, with 12 bases between the two ends. CDR1 SEHNR and CDR2 FQNEAQ come from the germline V gene (reference sequence). This CDR3 is 17 amino acids long.

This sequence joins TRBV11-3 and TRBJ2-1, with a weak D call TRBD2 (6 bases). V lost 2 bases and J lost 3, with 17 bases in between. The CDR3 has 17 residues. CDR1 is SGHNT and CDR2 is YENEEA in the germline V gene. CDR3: CASSLNTLAGLYNEQFF. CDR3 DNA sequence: TGTGCCAGCAGCTTAAATACTCTGGCGGGGCTCTACAATGAGCAGTTCTTC.

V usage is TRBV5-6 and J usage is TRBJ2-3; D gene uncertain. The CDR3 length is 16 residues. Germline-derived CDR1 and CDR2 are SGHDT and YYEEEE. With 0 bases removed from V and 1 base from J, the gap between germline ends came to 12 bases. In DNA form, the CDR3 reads TGTGCCAGCAGCTTGGGGGGTGTTGGACGCACAGATACGCAGTATTTT. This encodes CASSLGGVGRTDTQYF.

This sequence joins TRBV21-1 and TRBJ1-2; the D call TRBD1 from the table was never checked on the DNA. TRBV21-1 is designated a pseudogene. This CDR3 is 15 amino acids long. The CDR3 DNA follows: TGTGCCAGCAGCAATATGGCGAGGGGGACCCATGGCTACACCTTC. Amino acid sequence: CASSNMARGTHGYTF.

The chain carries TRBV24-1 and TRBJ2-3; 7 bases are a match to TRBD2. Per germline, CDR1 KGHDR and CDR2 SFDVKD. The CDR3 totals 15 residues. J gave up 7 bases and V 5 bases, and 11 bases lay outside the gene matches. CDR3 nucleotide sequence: TGTGCCACCAGTGGTCTATCGGGACTACGTCATACGCAGTATTTT. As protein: CATSGLSGLRHTQYF.

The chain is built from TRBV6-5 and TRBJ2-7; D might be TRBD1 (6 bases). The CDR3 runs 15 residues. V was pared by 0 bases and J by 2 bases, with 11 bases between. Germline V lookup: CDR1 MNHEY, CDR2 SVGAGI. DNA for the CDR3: TGTGCCAGCAGTTACTCCTCCGACAGGCCCTACGAGCAGTACTTC. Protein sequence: CASSYSSDRPYEQYF.

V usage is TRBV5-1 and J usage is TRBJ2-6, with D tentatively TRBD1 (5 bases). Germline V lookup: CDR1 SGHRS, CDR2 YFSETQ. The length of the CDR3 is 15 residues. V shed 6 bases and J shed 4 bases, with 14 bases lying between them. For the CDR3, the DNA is TGCGCCAGCAACTACCAGGGTTCGGGGGCCAACGTCCTGACTTTC. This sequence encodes CASNYQGSGANVLTF.

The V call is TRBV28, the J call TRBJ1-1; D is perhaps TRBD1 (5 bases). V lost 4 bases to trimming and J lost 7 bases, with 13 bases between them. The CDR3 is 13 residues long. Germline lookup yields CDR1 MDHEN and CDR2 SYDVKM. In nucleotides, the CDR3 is TGTGCCAGCAGTTCCTCGACAGAAAATGAAGCTTTCTTT. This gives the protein CASSSSTENEAFF. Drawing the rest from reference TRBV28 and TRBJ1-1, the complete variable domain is DVKVTQSSRYLVKRTGEKVFLECVQDMDHENMFWYRQDPGLGLRLIYFSYDVKMKEKGDIPEGYSVSREKKERFSLILESASTNQTSMYLCASSSSTENEAFFGQGTRLTVV.

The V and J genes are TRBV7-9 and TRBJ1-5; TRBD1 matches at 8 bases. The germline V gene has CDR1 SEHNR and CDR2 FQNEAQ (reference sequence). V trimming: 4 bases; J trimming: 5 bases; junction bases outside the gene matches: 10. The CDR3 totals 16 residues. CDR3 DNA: TGTGCCAGCAGCTCATCTAAGGCAGGGGGCCATCAGCCCCAGCATTTT. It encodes CASSSSKAGGHQPQHF.

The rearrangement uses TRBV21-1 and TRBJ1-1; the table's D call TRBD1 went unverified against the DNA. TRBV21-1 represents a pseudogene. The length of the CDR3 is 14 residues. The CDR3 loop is CASSKTGLNTEAFF. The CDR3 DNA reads TGTGCCAGCAGCAAGACAGGGTTAAACACTGAAGCTTTCTTT.

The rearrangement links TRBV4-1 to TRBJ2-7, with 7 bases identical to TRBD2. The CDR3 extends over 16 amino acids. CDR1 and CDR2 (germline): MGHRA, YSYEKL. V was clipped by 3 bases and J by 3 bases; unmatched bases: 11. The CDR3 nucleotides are TGCGCCAGCAGCCATCCCGGGGGGAGTTTGGGCTACGAGCAGTACTTC. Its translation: CASSHPGGSLGYEQYF.